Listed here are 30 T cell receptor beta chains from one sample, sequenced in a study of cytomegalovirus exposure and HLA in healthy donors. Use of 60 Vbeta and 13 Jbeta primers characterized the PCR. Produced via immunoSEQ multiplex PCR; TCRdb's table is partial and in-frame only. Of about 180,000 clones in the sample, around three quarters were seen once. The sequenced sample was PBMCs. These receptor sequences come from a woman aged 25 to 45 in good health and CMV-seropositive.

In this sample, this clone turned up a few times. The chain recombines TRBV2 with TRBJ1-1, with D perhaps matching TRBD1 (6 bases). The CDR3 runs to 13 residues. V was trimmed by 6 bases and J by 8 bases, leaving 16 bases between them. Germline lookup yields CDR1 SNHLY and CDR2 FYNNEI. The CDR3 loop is CASSNYSGTEAFF. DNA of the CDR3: TGTGCCAGCAGCAACTACTCCGGGACAGAAGCTTTCTTT. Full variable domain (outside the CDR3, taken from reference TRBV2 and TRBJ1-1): EPEVTQTPSHQVTQMGQEVILRCVPISNHLYFYWYRQILGQKVEFLVSFYNNEISEKSEIFDDQFSVERPDGSNFTLKIRSTKLEDSAMYFCASSNYSGTEAFFGQGTRLTVV.

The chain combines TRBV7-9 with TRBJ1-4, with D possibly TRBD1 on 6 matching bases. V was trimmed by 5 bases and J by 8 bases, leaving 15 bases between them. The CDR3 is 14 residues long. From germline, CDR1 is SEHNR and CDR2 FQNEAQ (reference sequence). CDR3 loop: CASSTWTEEEKLFF. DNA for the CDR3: TGTGCCAGCAGCACTTGGACAGAGGAGGAAAAACTGTTTTTT.

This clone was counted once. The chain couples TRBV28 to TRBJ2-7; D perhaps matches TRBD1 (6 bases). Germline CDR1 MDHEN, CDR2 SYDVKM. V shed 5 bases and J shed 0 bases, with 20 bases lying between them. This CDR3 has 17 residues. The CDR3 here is CASSPSIQGPDSYEQYF. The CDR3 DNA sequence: TGTGCCAGCAGTCCAAGTATACAGGGCCCAGACTCCTACGAGCAGTACTTC.

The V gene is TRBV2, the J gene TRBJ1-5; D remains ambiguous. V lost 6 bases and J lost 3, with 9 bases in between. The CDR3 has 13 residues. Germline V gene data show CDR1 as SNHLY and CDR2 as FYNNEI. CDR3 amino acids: CASRDFLNQPQHF. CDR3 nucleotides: TGTGCCAGCAGGGACTTCCTCAATCAGCCCCAGCATTTT.

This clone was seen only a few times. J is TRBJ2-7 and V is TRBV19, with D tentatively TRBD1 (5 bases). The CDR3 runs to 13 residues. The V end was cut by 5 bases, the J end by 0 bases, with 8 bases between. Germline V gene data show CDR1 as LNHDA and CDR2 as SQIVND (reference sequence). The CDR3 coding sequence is TGTGCCAGTAGTCTGACAGCCTCCTACGAGCAGTACTTC. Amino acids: CASSLTASYEQYF.

CDR3 nucleotide sequence: TGTGCCAGCAAGGGGCTCAATGAGCAGTTCTTC. Translation: CASKGLNEQFF. V gene TRBV6-5 combines with J gene TRBJ2-1; maybe TRBD1 (5 bases). Deletions cut 7 bases from V and 6 bases from J, with 7 bases between. Germline assignment: CDR1 MNHEY and CDR2 SVGAGI. CDR3 size: 11 residues.

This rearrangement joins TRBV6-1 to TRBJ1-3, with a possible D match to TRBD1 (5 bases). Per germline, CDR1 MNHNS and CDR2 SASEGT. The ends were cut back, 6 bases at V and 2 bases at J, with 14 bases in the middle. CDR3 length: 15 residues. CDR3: CASRGEGYAGNTIYF. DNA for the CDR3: TGTGCCAGCAGAGGGGAGGGGTACGCTGGAAACACCATATATTTT.

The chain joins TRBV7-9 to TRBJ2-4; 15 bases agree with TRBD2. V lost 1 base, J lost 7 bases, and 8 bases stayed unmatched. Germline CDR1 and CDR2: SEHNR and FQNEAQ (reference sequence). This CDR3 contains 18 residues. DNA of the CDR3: TGTGCCAGCAGCTTAGGGGGACTAGCGGGGGGTAGAGGGAACATTCAGTACTTC. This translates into CASSLGGLAGGRGNIQYF.

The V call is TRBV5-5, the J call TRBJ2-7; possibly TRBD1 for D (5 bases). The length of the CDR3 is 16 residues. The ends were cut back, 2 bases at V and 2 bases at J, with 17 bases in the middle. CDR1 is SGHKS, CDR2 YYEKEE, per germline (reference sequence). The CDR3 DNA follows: TGTGCCAGCAGCTTAATCGGTCTAGGGGATCCCTACGAGCAGTACTTC. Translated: CASSLIGLGDPYEQYF.

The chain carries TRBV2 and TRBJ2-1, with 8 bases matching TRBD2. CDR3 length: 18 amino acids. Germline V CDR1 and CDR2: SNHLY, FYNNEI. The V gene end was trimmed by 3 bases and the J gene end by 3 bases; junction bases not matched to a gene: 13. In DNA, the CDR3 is TGTGCCAGCAGTGAGGGCTCGGGGGGGGGCCATTTCTACAATGAGCAGTTCTTC. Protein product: CASSEGSGGGHFYNEQFF.

The CDR3 is CASSPGTESYEQYF. In DNA form, the CDR3 reads TGTGCCAGCAGCCCCGGGACTGAATCCTACGAGCAGTACTTC. The chain employs TRBV7-2 and TRBJ2-7, with a weak D call TRBD2 (6 bases). Germline V gene sequence: CDR1 SGHTA, CDR2 FQGNSA. Trimming removed 5 bases at V and 1 base at J, with 12 bases between. This CDR3 has 14 amino acids.

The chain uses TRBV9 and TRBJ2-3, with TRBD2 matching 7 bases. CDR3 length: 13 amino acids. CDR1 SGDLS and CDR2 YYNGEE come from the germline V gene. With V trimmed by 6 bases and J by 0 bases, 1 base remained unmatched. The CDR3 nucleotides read TGTGCCAGCACCGGGGGGAGCACAGATACGCAGTATTTT. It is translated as CASTGGSTDTQYF.

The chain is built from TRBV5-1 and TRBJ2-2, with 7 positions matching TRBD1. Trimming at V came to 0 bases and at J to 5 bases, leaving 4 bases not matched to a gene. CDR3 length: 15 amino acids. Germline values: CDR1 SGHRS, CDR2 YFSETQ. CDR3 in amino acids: CASSLADRVTGELFF. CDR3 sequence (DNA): TGCGCCAGCAGCTTGGCTGACAGGGTGACCGGGGAGCTGTTTTTT.

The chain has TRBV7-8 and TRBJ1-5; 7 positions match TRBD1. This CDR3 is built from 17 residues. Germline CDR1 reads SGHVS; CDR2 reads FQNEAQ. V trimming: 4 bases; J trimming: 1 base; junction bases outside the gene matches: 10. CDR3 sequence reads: CASSSYRGGGSNQPQHF. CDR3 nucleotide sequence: TGTGCCAGCAGCTCGTACAGGGGTGGTGGGAGCAATCAGCCCCAGCATTTT.

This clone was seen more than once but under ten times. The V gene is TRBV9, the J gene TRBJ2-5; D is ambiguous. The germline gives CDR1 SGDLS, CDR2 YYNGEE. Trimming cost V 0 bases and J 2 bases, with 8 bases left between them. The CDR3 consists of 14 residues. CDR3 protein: CASSVASRQETQYF. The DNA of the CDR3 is TGTGCCAGCAGCGTAGCAAGTAGACAAGAGACCCAGTACTTC.

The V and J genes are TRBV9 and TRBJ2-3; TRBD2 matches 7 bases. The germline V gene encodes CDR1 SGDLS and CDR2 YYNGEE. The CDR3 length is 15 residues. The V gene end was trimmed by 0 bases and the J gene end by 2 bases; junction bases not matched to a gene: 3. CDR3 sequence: CASSVASGFTDTQYF. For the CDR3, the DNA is TGTGCCAGCAGCGTAGCTAGCGGATTCACAGATACGCAGTATTTT.

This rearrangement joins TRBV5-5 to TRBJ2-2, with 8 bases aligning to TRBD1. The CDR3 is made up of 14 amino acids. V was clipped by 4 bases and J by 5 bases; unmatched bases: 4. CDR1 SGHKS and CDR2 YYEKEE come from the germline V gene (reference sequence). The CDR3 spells CASSKDRGTGELFF. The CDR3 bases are TGTGCCAGCAGCAAAGACAGGGGAACCGGGGAGCTGTTTTTT. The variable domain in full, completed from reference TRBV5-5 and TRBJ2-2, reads DAGVTQSPTHLIKTRGQQVTLRCSPISGHKSVSWYQQVLGQGPQFIFQYYEKEERGRGNFPDRFSARQFPNYSSELNVNALLLGDSALYLCASSKDRGTGELFFGEGSRLTVL.

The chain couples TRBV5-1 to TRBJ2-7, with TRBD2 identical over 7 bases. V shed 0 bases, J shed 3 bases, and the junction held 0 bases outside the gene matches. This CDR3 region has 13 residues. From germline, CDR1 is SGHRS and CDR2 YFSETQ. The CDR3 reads CASSLASGYEQYF. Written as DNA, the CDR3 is TGCGCCAGCAGCTTGGCTAGCGGCTACGAGCAGTACTTC.

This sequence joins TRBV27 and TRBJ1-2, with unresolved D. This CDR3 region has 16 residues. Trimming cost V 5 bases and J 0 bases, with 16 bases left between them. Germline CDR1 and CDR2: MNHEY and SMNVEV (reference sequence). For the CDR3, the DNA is TGTGCCAGCAGTCCCTTCGATGGGAGAGCTAACTATGGCTACACCTTC. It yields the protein CASSPFDGRANYGYTF.

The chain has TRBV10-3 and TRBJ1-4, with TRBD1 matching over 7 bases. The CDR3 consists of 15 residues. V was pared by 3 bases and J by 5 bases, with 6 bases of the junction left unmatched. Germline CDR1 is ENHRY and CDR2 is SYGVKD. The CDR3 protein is CAISDPTGTNEKLFF. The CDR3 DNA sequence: TGTGCCATCAGTGACCCGACAGGGACAAATGAAAAACTGTTTTTT.

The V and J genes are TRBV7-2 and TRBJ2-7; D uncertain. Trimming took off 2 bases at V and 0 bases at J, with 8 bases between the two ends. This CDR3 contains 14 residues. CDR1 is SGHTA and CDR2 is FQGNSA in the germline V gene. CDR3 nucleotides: TGTGCCAGCAGCTTAACAGCCAGCTCCTACGAGCAGTACTTC. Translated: CASSLTASSYEQYF.

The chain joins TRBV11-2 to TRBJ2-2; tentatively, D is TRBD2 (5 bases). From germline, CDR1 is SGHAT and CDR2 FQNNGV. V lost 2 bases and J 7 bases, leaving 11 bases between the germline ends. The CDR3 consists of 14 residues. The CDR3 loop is CASSLPRGNGELFF. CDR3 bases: TGTGCCAGCAGCTTACCCCGGGGAAACGGGGAGCTGTTTTTT.

The CDR3 DNA is TGCAGTGCTAGAGATCTAGGTGAGCAGTTCTTC. This encodes CSARDLGEQFF. V usage is TRBV20-1 and J usage is TRBJ2-1; D is ambiguous. The CDR3 extends over 11 amino acids. Trimming stripped 0 bases from V and 9 bases from J, with 6 bases between. Germline V gene sequence: CDR1 DFQATT, CDR2 SNEGSKA (reference sequence).

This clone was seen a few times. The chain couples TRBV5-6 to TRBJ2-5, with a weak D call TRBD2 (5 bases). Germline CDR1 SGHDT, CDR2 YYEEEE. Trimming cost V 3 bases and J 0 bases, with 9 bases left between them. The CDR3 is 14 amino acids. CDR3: CASSSMDYQETQYF. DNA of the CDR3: TGTGCCAGCAGCTCAATGGACTACCAAGAGACCCAGTACTTC.

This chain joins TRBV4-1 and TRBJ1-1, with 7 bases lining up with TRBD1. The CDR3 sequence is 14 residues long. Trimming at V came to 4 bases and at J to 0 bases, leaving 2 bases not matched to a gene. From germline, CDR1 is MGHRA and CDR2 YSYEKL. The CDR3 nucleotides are TGCGCCAGCAGCCGCCAGGGGGTGAACACTGAAGCTTTCTTT. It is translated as CASSRQGVNTEAFF.

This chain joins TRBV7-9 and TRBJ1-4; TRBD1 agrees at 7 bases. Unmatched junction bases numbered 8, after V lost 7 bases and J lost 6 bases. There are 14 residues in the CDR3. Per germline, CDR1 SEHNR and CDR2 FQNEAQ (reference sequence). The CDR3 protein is CASTFRDSDEKLFF. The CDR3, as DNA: TGTGCCAGCACCTTCAGGGACAGTGATGAAAAACTGTTTTTT.

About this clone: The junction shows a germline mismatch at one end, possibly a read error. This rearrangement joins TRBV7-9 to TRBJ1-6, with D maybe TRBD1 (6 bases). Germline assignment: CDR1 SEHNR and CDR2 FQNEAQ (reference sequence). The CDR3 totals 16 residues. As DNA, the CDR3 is TGTTCCAGCAGCCCGCAGGGGAGCTCCTATAATTCACCCCTCCACTTT. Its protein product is CSSSPQGSSYNSPLHF.

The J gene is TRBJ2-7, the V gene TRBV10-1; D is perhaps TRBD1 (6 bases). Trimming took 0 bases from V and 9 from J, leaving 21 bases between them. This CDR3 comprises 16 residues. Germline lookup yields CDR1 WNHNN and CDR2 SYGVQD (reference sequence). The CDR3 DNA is TGCGCCAGCAGTGAGTCGGGGACACCAATACCCGCGGGGCAGTACTTC. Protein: CASSESGTPIPAGQYF.

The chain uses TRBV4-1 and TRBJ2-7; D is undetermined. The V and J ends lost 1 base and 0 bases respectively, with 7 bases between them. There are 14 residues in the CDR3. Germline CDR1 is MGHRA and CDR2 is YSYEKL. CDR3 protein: CASSQVLASYEQYF. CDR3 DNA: TGCGCCAGCAGCCAAGTCCTGGCCTCCTACGAGCAGTACTTC.

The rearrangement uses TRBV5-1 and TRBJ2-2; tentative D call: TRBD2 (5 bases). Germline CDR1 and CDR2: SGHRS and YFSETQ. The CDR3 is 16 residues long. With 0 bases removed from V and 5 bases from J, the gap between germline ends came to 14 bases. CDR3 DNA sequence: TGCGCCAGCAGCTTGGGGACTTCCCGTAGGACCGGGGAGCTGTTTTTT. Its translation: CASSLGTSRRTGELFF.